This T cell receptor beta chain emerged from a study of CD8+ T cells in alopecia areata. Findings of the study overall: An increase in clonality over normal scalp was evident in lesional scalp, especially alopecia totalis/universalis. Sharing of TCR sequences between patients (possibly for HLA-related reasons) was less clear than in mice. In scalp samples, resident alphabeta T cells of normal skin are also sequenced.

On this clone: Its specificity is not known.

This CDR3 has 13 amino acids. Trimming left V 5 bases short and J 5 bases short, with 12 bases between. CDR1 is MNHEY, CDR2 SVGAGI, per germline. Sequencing templates came from extracted RNA that was reverse transcribed into cDNA. Profiled with immunoSEQ multiplex PCR; TCRdb holds only in-frame clones, not every one. The sample has around 210,000 clones; around three fifths are singletons. The authors sorted CD4+ and CD8+ T cells from PBMCs. The rearrangement links TRBV6-5 to TRBJ2-5; D unclear. The specimen was CD8+ T cells sorted from blood. The sequence came from a human donor in good health. CDR3 in DNA: TGTGCCAGCAGTGAAGCCTCCCTGGAGACCCAGTACTTC. Protein: CASSEASLETQYF.